Each of the 32 T cell receptor beta chains below was sequenced from the same sample in a study of shared clonotypes between healthy human individuals. Produced via immunoSEQ multiplex PCR; TCRdb's table is partial and in-frame only. This table has a few hundred thousand clones, less than 80% appearing once. The sample taken for sequencing was PBMCs. Receptors were obtained from a woman aged 35 to 49 in good health. Some clones in this sample may be carry-over from other donors' samples.

Notes on this clone: Given a far larger clone just one base away, this is likely a sequencing read error. The gene calls are TRBV5-6 and TRBJ1-1; D is perhaps TRBD1 (5 bases). Trimming took off 3 bases at V and 1 base at J, with 7 bases between the two ends. The CDR3 runs to 13 residues. Germline lookup yields CDR1 SGHDT and CDR2 YYEEEE. As DNA, the CDR3 is TGTGCCAGCAGCTCAGGACAGAACACTGAAGCTTTCTTT. Its protein is CASSSGQNTEAFF.

The rearrangement joins TRBV2 to TRBJ2-2; D call uncertain. CDR1 is SNHLY, CDR2 FYNNEI, per germline. This CDR3 is built from 13 residues. The germline V and J ends were trimmed by 4 bases and 4 bases, with 7 bases remaining between them. CDR3 nucleotide sequence: TGTGCCAGCAGTGTAAGGGCCACCGGGGAGCTGTTTTTT. This translates into CASSVRATGELFF.

This chain joins TRBV14 and TRBJ2-7; a possible D gene is TRBD2 (5 bases). CDR1 SGHDN and CDR2 FVKESK come from the germline V gene. Trimming pared 1 base from V and 12 bases from J, leaving 13 bases between. CDR3 length: 12 residues. The CDR3 DNA sequence: TGTGCCAGCAGCCAAGTCCGGGGTGCGCGGTACTTC. Protein sequence: CASSQVRGARYF.

This chain connects TRBV15 to TRBJ2-3; 12 nucleotides agree with TRBD2. V was pared by 11 bases and J by 4 bases, with 4 bases of the junction left unmatched. The CDR3 is made up of 13 amino acids. Germline CDR1 and CDR2: LNHNV and YYDKDF (reference sequence). The CDR3 DNA sequence: TGTGCCGCGACTAGCGGGAGCTCAGATACGCAGTATTTT. Protein product: CAATSGSSDTQYF.

The chain recombines TRBV6-1 with TRBJ1-1; D is unclear. CDR1 and CDR2 from the germline V gene are MNHNS and SASEGT. Between the trimmed V and J ends, which lost 10 bases and 4 bases, there was a span of 13 bases. The CDR3 covers 12 residues. The CDR3 reads CATRWGITEAFF. The CDR3 nucleotides read TGTGCCACTAGATGGGGTATCACTGAAGCTTTCTTT.

This clone was seen only a few times. The same CDR3 is also encoded by other DNA sequences in this sample. The V and J genes are TRBV5-1 and TRBJ1-2, with D unclear. The CDR3 is made up of 14 amino acids. Trimming left V 0 bases short and J 6 bases short, with 12 bases between. Germline values: CDR1 SGHRS, CDR2 YFSETQ. CDR3 in amino acids: CASSLAEGADGYTF. The CDR3 coding sequence is TGCGCCAGCAGCTTGGCCGAGGGAGCGGATGGCTACACCTTC.

The chain joins TRBV28 to TRBJ1-3, with D unclear. V lost 6 bases and J lost 0, with 18 bases in between. CDR3 length equals 17 residues. Germline loops: CDR1 MDHEN, CDR2 SYDVKM. Here the CDR3 DNA reads TGTGCCAGCAGCCCCCCGAGCGAGGGCCACTCTGGAAACACCATATATTTT. This gives the protein CASSPPSEGHSGNTIYF.

This clone was seen a single time. This chain links TRBV7-9 with TRBJ2-1, with TRBD1 matching over 10 bases. This CDR3 is 16 amino acids long. J was trimmed by 4 bases and V by 5 bases; bases with no gene match: 8. Germline loops: CDR1 SEHNR, CDR2 FQNEAQ (reference sequence). The CDR3 protein is CASSGDRDRGYNEQFF. The CDR3 DNA follows: TGTGCCAGCAGCGGCGACCGGGACAGGGGATACAATGAGCAGTTCTTC. Full variable domain (rest looked up from reference TRBV7-9 and TRBJ2-1): DTGVSQNPRHKITKRGQNVTFRCDPISEHNRLYWYRQTLGQGPEFLTYFQNEAQLEKSRLLSDRFSAERPKGSFSTLEIQRTEQGDSAMYLCASSGDRDRGYNEQFFGPGTRLTVL.

This clone was recorded a few times. The chain is built from TRBV29-1 and TRBJ1-1, with TRBD1 as a possible D gene (5 bases). CDR1 is SQVTM, CDR2 ANQGSEA, per germline. The V end was cut by 4 bases, the J end by 7 bases, with 10 bases between. The CDR3 is 11 residues long. The CDR3 sequence: CSVVGQIEAFF. In nucleotides, the CDR3 is TGCAGCGTTGTGGGGCAAATTGAAGCTTTCTTT.

Here the CDR3 DNA reads TGTGCCAGCAGCCAAGACGGCTACAATGAGCAGTTCTTC. It specifies CASSQDGYNEQFF. The V gene is TRBV4-2, the J gene TRBJ2-1; D is undetermined. Germline-derived CDR1 and CDR2 are LGHNA and YNFKEQ. This CDR3 region has 13 residues. The V and J ends lost 0 bases and 3 bases respectively, with 3 bases between them.

This sequence joins TRBV9 and TRBJ2-7, with 8 positions matching TRBD2. V lost 3 bases to trimming and J lost 5 bases; unmatched junction nucleotides: 16. The CDR3 consists of 17 residues. Germline assignment: CDR1 SGDLS and CDR2 YYNGEE. The CDR3 DNA is TGTGCCAGCAGCGGGCCCAGCGGGAGTGGAGGGCCTAACGAGCAGTACTTC. It codes for CASSGPSGSGGPNEQYF.

The chain joins TRBV7-2 to TRBJ1-4; tentative D call: TRBD1 (6 bases). V shed 2 bases and J shed 6 bases, with 13 bases lying between them. The CDR3 spans 15 residues. Germline-derived CDR1 and CDR2 are SGHTA and FQGNSA. CDR3 sequence (DNA): TGTGCCAGCAGCTTAAGTGGGGGCGGCGATGAAAAACTGTTTTTT. Protein sequence: CASSLSGGGDEKLFF. The whole variable domain, filled in from reference TRBV7-2 and TRBJ1-4, reads GAGVSQSPSNKVTEKGKDVELRCDPISGHTALYWYRQSLGQGLEFLIYFQGNSAPDKSGLPSDRFSAERTGGSVSTLTIQRTQQEDSAVYLCASSLSGGGDEKLFFGSGTQLSVL.

V usage is TRBV28 and J usage is TRBJ2-3; 11 nucleotides match TRBD2. The germline gives CDR1 MDHEN, CDR2 SYDVKM. This CDR3 spans 15 amino acids. V was clipped by 3 bases and J by 3 bases; unmatched bases: 2. The CDR3 loop is CASSLRTSGTDTQYF. In DNA, the CDR3 is TGTGCCAGCAGTTTGAGGACTAGCGGGACAGATACGCAGTATTTT. Full variable domain (remainder filled in from reference TRBV28 and TRBJ2-3): DVKVTQSSRYLVKRTGEKVFLECVQDMDHENMFWYRQDPGLGLRLIYFSYDVKMKEKGDIPEGYSVSREKKERFSLILESASTNQTSMYLCASSLRTSGTDTQYFGPGTRLTVL.

The rearrangement joins TRBV7-8 to TRBJ2-7; possible D gene TRBD2, 6 bases. The CDR3 covers 15 residues. CDR1 is SGHVS, CDR2 FQNEAQ, per germline. Trimming removed 0 bases at V and 3 bases at J, with 12 bases between. In nucleotides, the CDR3 is TGTGCCAGCAGCTTAGCCCTCTGGGGGGTCTACGAGCAGTACTTC. Amino acids: CASSLALWGVYEQYF.

This rearrangement joins TRBV27 to TRBJ2-1, with 7 bases fitting TRBD1. The germline V gene has CDR1 MNHEY and CDR2 SMNVEV (reference sequence). V lost 5 bases, J lost 13 bases, and 14 bases stayed unmatched. The CDR3 runs 14 residues. Here the CDR3 DNA reads TGTGCCAGCAGTGCCGAAATACAGGGGTCTAGACAGTTCTTC. Translating gives CASSAEIQGSRQFF.

This chain's CDR3 is CASRDSGTSAYNEQFF. The CDR3 nucleotides are TGTGCCAGCAGGGACTCCGGGACTAGCGCGTACAATGAGCAGTTCTTC. V gene TRBV6-6 combines with J gene TRBJ2-1; 10 bases match TRBD2. With 6 bases clipped from V and 4 bases from J, the junction kept 9 bases outside the gene matches. The CDR3 length is 16 residues. From germline, CDR1 is MNHNY and CDR2 SVGAGI (reference sequence).

The chain recombines TRBV30 with TRBJ2-1; D tentatively reads TRBD1 or TRBD2 (5 bases each). Germline V CDR1 and CDR2: GTSNPN, SVGIG (reference sequence). V lost 4 bases to trimming and J lost 4 bases, with 11 bases between them. This CDR3 is 13 amino acids long. DNA of the CDR3: TGTGCCTGGACCGGGGACCCATACAATGAGCAGTTCTTC. It is translated as CAWTGDPYNEQFF.

The gene calls are TRBV5-4 and TRBJ2-5; TRBD2 agrees at 8 bases. CDR1 is SGHNT, CDR2 YYREEE, per germline (reference sequence). There are 15 residues in the CDR3. V lost 1 base to trimming and J lost 4 bases; unmatched junction nucleotides: 6. CDR3 amino acids: CASSLWASGPETQYF. For the CDR3, the DNA is TGTGCCAGCAGCTTGTGGGCTAGCGGGCCAGAGACCCAGTACTTC.

The chain has TRBV5-1 and TRBJ2-3, with 7 bases that match TRBD2. The junction had 6 bases not matched to a gene; V was cut back by 0 bases and J by 8 bases. The CDR3 consists of 14 residues. Germline V gene lookup returns CDR1 SGHRS and CDR2 YFSETQ. The CDR3 region is CASSLGDYQGTQYF. The CDR3 DNA reads TGCGCCAGCAGCTTGGGGGACTACCAAGGTACGCAGTATTTT.

The J gene is TRBJ2-7, the V gene TRBV2, with TRBD1 matching over 8 bases. The germline V gene has CDR1 SNHLY and CDR2 FYNNEI. V lost 4 bases to trimming and J lost 4 bases; unmatched junction nucleotides: 3. The CDR3 has 13 amino acids. The CDR3 sequence is CASSGQGRYEQYF. CDR3 nucleotide sequence: TGTGCCAGCAGTGGACAGGGGCGATACGAGCAGTACTTC.

This clone was observed once. The CDR3 nucleotides are TGTGCCAGTAGTATCGTGGCAGGGATGCGGACGCAGTATTTT. It translates to CASSIVAGMRTQYF. The chain links TRBV19 to TRBJ2-3; a possible D gene is TRBD1 (5 bases). Trimming cost V 3 bases and J 9 bases, with 16 bases left between them. Germline CDR1 and CDR2: LNHDA and SQIVND (reference sequence). The CDR3 runs 14 residues.

V usage is TRBV7-9 and J usage is TRBJ2-5; D may be TRBD2 (5 bases). V shed 2 bases and J shed 5 bases, with 9 bases lying between them. The CDR3 extends over 13 amino acids. Germline assignment: CDR1 SEHNR and CDR2 FQNEAQ (reference sequence). The CDR3 DNA reads TGTGCCAGCAGCTTATCCGGGGATGAGACCCAGTACTTC. It specifies CASSLSGDETQYF.

Here the CDR3 DNA reads TGTGCCAGCAGTTTGGTCGACAGAAACACTGAAGCTTTCTTT. It codes for CASSLVDRNTEAFF. The chain joins TRBV27 to TRBJ1-1; a weak D match, TRBD1 (5 bases). Trimming took 3 bases from V and 2 from J, leaving 10 bases between them. Looked up from germline, CDR1 is MNHEY and CDR2 is SMNVEV (reference sequence). The CDR3 is made up of 14 amino acids.

DNA of the CDR3: TGCGCCAGCAGCCAAGCCCCCTCAGTAGACAGCAGCTATGGCTACACCTTC. This encodes CASSQAPSVDSSYGYTF. The chain is built from TRBV4-1 and TRBJ1-2; D is perhaps TRBD1 (5 bases). V was trimmed by 1 base and J by 4 bases, leaving 19 bases between them. CDR3 length: 17 residues. Germline V CDR1 and CDR2: MGHRA, YSYEKL.

V gene TRBV7-2 combines with J gene TRBJ1-2; D gene unclear. Germline lookup yields CDR1 SGHTA and CDR2 FQGNSA. CDR3 size: 14 residues. Trimming pared 1 base from V and 6 bases from J, leaving 12 bases between. CDR3 protein: CASSLGYKRDGYTF. CDR3 DNA sequence: TGTGCCAGCAGCTTAGGATACAAAAGGGATGGCTACACCTTC.

The V call is TRBV28, the J call TRBJ2-7; 7 bases are shared with TRBD2. The CDR3 runs to 14 residues. In germline, CDR1 is MDHEN, CDR2 SYDVKM. The V gene end was trimmed by 3 bases and the J gene end by 7 bases; junction bases not matched to a gene: 9. The CDR3 sequence is CASSFRLAGGEQYF. The CDR3 DNA reads TGTGCCAGCAGTTTTAGACTAGCCGGGGGGGAGCAGTACTTC.

The CDR3 reads CASSPRLRDNEQFF. CDR3 DNA: TGTGCCAGCAGCCCCAGGTTACGGGACAATGAGCAGTTCTTC. This chain uses TRBV7-9 with TRBJ2-1; no definite D call. This CDR3 spans 14 amino acids. The germline gives CDR1 SEHNR, CDR2 FQNEAQ (reference sequence). V shed 5 bases and J shed 5 bases, with 13 bases lying between them.

The chain recombines TRBV7-7 with TRBJ2-5, with 7 bases that match TRBD1. V lost 5 bases and J lost 2; bases outside the gene matches: 5. Germline V gene sequence: CDR1 SSHAT, CDR2 FNYEAQ (reference sequence). The CDR3 runs 14 residues. This chain's CDR3 is CASSLDRIQETQYF. The CDR3 coding sequence is TGTGCCAGCAGCCTGGACAGGATTCAAGAGACCCAGTACTTC.

As for this clone: One end of the junction fails to match germline, which may point to a read error. V and J are TRBV7-7 and TRBJ1-1; no clear D gene. CDR1 is SSHAT and CDR2 is FNYEAQ in the germline V gene (reference sequence). This CDR3 region has 13 residues. The CDR3: CASSLNRDTEAFF. For the CDR3, the DNA is TGTGCTAGCAGCTTGAACCGGGACACTGAAGCTTTCTTT. Full variable domain (remainder filled in from reference TRBV7-7 and TRBJ1-1): GAGVSQSPRYKVTKRGQDVTLRCDPISSHATLYWYQQALGQGPEFLTYFNYEAQPDKSGLPSDRFSAERPEGSISTLTIQRTEQRDSAMYRCASSLNRDTEAFFGQGTRLTVV.

The chain couples TRBV28 to TRBJ2-7; tentative D call: TRBD2 (5 bases). Germline CDR1 and CDR2: MDHEN and SYDVKM. Trimming shortened V by 7 bases and J by 6 bases, and 16 bases separated the two germline ends. The CDR3 has 13 amino acids. CDR3: CASTLASRGEQYF. The CDR3 DNA is TGTGCCAGCACCTTAGCCAGTCGGGGCGAGCAGTACTTC.

This sequence joins TRBV6-5 and TRBJ1-2; D remains ambiguous. Per germline, CDR1 MNHEY and CDR2 SVGAGI. Deletions cut 2 bases from V and 6 bases from J, with 13 bases between. The CDR3 extends over 14 amino acids. The CDR3 sequence is CASSYSDWTDGYTF. The CDR3 region has the DNA TGTGCCAGCAGTTACAGTGACTGGACGGATGGCTACACCTTC.

This chain links TRBV19 with TRBJ2-3; D uncertain. There are 15 residues in the CDR3. CDR1 LNHDA and CDR2 SQIVND come from the germline V gene (reference sequence). The germline V and J ends were trimmed by 1 base and 9 bases, with 17 bases remaining between them. CDR3 protein: CASSIGDIAFGTQYF. In DNA, the CDR3 is TGTGCCAGTAGTATAGGCGACATCGCCTTTGGAACGCAGTATTTT.